Below, one T cell receptor beta chain is given with its context. The target antigen is unknown. Unique molecular identifiers had been added to the TCR beta cDNA libraries. Starting from about 0.98 to 11 million T cells, the study yielded 450,000 to 500,000 cDNA molecules. TCRdb reprocessed the PCR reads via MiXCR and lists one record per CDR3 protein. This table has approximately 730,000 distinct CDR3 sequences, 30% appearing once. This sample is drawn from a study of post-analysis software for immune sequencing data. Overall study: Secondary progressive, relapsing-remitting and progressive-relapsing multiple sclerosis were among the included disease courses.

The CDR3 runs 17 residues. CDR1 and CDR2 (germline): KGHSH, LQKENI. Trimming left V 6 bases short and J 5 bases short, with 23 bases between. Findings of the study overall: Normalized Chao1 diversity was significantly lower in multiple sclerosis patients than in controls. Patients carried five TRBV segments more frequently than controls did, and TRBV5-6, TRBV5-1 and TRBV20-1 were among them.

The chain is built from TRBV18 and TRBJ2-4; D gene uncertain. The sequenced sample was blood. The TCR sequence derives from a girl aged 5-17 years with multiple sclerosis. In DNA form, the CDR3 reads TGTGCCAGCTCGCAATTTCCGCCGGGCGCACCTGAAAACATTCAGTACTTC. Its translation is CASSQFPPGAPENIQYF.